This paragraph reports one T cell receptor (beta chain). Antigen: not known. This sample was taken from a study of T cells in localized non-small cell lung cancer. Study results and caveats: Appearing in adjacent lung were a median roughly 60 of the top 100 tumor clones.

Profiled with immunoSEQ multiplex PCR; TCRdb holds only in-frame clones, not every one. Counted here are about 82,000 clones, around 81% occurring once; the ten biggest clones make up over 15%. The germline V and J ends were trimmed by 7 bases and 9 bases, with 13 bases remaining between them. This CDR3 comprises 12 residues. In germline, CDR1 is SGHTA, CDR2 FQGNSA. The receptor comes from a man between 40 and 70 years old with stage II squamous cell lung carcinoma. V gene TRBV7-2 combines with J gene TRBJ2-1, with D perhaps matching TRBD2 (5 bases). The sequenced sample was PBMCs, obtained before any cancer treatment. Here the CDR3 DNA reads TGTGCCAGCAACCAAGAGGGATTTGAGCAGTTCTTC. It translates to CASNQEGFEQFF.